This T cell receptor (beta chain) stems from a study of cytomegalovirus exposure and HLA in healthy donors. This CDR3 spans 15 amino acids. 13 Jbeta primers and 60 Vbeta primers were used for the PCR. Assay used: immunoSEQ multiplex PCR; TCRdb lists only in-frame clones, some missing. This table holds under 200,000 clones, 70% to 80% found once. The TCR sequence derives from a female donor in good health and CMV-seronegative. The sample taken for sequencing was PBMCs. The rearrangement joins TRBV21-1 to TRBJ2-7; the D call TRBD2 from the table was never checked on the DNA. TRBV21-1 is reported as a pseudogene. The CDR3 region is CASSPAASAYYEQYF. In DNA form, the CDR3 reads TGTGCCAGCAGCCCGGCAGCGTCGGCGTACTACGAGCAGTACTTC.